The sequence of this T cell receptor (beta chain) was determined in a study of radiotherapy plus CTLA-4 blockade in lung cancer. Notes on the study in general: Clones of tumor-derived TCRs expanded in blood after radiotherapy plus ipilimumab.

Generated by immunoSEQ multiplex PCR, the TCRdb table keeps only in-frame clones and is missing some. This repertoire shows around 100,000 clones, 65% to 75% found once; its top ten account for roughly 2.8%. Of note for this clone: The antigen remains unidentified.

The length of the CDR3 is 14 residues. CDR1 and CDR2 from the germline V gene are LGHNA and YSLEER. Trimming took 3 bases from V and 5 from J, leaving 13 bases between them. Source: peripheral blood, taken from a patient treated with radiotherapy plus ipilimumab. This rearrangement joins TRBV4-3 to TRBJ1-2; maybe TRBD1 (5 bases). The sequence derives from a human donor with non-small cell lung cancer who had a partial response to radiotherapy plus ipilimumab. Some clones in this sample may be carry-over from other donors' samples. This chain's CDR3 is CASSQARPGYGYTF. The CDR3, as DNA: TGCGCCAGCAGCCAGGCTCGCCCAGGGTATGGCTACACCTTC.